One sample yielded the 6 T cell receptor beta chains listed below, sequenced in a study of CD8 T cells in Susac syndrome. Reverse transcription of roughly 0.45 to 1 ug RNA used random hexamers. MiXCR was run by TCRdb on the immunoSEQ multiplex PCR reads, yielding one entry per CDR3 protein. This table holds 250,000 to 300,000 distinct CDR3 sequences, 75% to 85% found once. The sequenced sample consisted of CD8+ T cells from PBMCs. Receptor source: a human donor with multiple sclerosis.

The gene calls are TRBV20-1 and TRBJ2-7, with D possibly TRBD2 on 7 matching bases. V shed 0 bases and J shed 3 bases, with 21 bases lying between them. The CDR3 has 17 amino acids. Germline V gene lookup returns CDR1 DFQATT and CDR2 SNEGSKA (reference sequence). CDR3: CSARDGGLLQGSYEQYF. The CDR3 coding sequence is TGCAGTGCTAGAGACGGGGGGCTTTTACAGGGCAGCTACGAGCAGTACTTC.

The chain carries TRBV7-8 and TRBJ2-2; D gene uncertain. The CDR3 contains 14 residues. CDR1 SGHVS and CDR2 FQNEAQ come from the germline V gene. The V and J ends lost 2 bases and 0 bases respectively, with 4 bases between them. In DNA, the CDR3 is TGTGCCAGCAGCTTAATCCCGAACACCGGGGAGCTGTTTTTT. Its translation is CASSLIPNTGELFF. The variable domain in full, completed from reference TRBV7-8 and TRBJ2-2, reads GAGVSQSPRYKVAKRGQDVALRCDPISGHVSLFWYQQALGQGPEFLTYFQNEAQLDKSGLPSDRFFAERPEGSVSTLKIQRTQQEDSAVYLCASSLIPNTGELFFGEGSRLTVL.

V is TRBV4-3 and J is TRBJ2-1, with 9 bases that match TRBD1. Germline values: CDR1 LGHNA, CDR2 YSLEER. Losses at the gene ends were 4 bases for V and 8 bases for J; bases not matched to a gene: 15. The CDR3 is made up of 17 amino acids. The CDR3, as DNA: TGCGCCAGCAGCCCAGATCTCGGGACAGGGTATACATATGAGCAGTTCTTC. Encoded protein: CASSPDLGTGYTYEQFF.

This chain links TRBV15 with TRBJ2-7; a possible D gene is TRBD2 (5 bases). CDR3 length: 14 amino acids. Trimming removed 4 bases at V and 3 bases at J, with 13 bases between. Germline V gene sequence: CDR1 LNHNV, CDR2 YYDKDF (reference sequence). The CDR3 sequence: CATSTEVGVYEQYF. CDR3 nucleotides: TGTGCCACCAGCACAGAAGTGGGAGTCTACGAGCAGTACTTC.

This chain joins TRBV9 and TRBJ1-2, with D possibly being TRBD1 (5 bases). The CDR3 is 17 residues long. Trimming shortened V by 1 base and J by 4 bases, and 20 bases separated the two germline ends. CDR1 is SGDLS, CDR2 YYNGEE, per germline. CDR3 sequence reads: CASSVSTLWGVSYGYTF. As DNA, the CDR3 is TGTGCCAGCAGCGTATCAACCTTGTGGGGGGTCAGCTATGGCTACACCTTC.

V usage is TRBV7-9 and J usage is TRBJ2-7; D remains unclear. V was trimmed by 2 bases and J by 6 bases, leaving 8 bases between them. Germline CDR1 reads SEHNR; CDR2 reads FQNEAQ (reference sequence). The CDR3 is 12 residues long. The CDR3 DNA sequence: TGTGCCAGCAGCTTAAACGACGGCGAGCAGTACTTC. It is translated as CASSLNDGEQYF. The full variable domain, completed using reference TRBV7-9 and TRBJ2-7, is DTGVSQNPRHKITKRGQNVTFRCDPISEHNRLYWYRQTLGQGPEFLTYFQNEAQLEKSRLLSDRFSAERPKGSFSTLEIQRTEQGDSAMYLCASSLNDGEQYFGPGTRLTVT.